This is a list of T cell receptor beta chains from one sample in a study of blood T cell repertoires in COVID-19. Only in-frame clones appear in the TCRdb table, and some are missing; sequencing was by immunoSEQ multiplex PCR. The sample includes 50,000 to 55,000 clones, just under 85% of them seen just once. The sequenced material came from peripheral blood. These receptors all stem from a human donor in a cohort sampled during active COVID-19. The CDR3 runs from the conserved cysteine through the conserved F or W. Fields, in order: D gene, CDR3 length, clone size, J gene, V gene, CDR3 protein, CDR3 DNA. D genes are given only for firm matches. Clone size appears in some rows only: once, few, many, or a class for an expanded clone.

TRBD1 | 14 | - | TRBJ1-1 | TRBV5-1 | CASSNRTGGTEAFF | TGCGCCAGCAGCAACCGGACAGGGGGGACTGAAGCTTTCTTT
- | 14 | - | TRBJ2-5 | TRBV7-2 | CASSLYGVGETQYF | TGTGCCAGCAGCTTATACGGGGTCGGAGAGACCCAGTACTTC
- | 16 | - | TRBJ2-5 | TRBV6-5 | CASSYSMGPGQETQYF | TGTGCCAGCAGTTACTCGATGGGCCCAGGTCAAGAGACCCAGTACTTC
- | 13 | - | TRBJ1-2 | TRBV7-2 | CASSLQGLDGYTF | TGTGCCAGCAGCTTACAGGGGTTGGATGGCTACACCTTC
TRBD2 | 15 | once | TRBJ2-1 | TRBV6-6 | CASSDTSGGSNEQFF | TGTGCCAGCAGCGACACCTCGGGGGGGAGCAATGAGCAGTTCTTC
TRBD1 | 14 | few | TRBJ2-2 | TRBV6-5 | CASSWGQAVGELFF | TGTGCCAGCAGTTGGGGACAGGCGGTCGGGGAGCTGTTTTTT
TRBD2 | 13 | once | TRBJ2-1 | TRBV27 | CASSLSGGFEQFF | TGTGCCAGCAGTTTAAGCGGGGGGTTTGAGCAGTTCTTC
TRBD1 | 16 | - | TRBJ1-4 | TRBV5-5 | CASSLVPGTGNEKLFF | TGTGCCAGCAGCTTGGTCCCCGGGACAGGGAATGAAAAACTGTTTTTT
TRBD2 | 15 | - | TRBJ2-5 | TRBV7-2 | CASSVGLAGLETQYF | TGTGCCAGCAGCGTGGGACTAGCGGGGCTGGAGACCCAGTACTTC
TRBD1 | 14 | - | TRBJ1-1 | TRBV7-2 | CASSGRGENTEAFF | TGTGCCAGCAGCGGCAGGGGGGAGAACACTGAAGCTTTCTTT
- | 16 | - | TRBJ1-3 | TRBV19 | CASRNSGDGVGNTIYF | TGTGCCAGTAGAAACTCAGGGGACGGCGTTGGAAACACCATATATTTT
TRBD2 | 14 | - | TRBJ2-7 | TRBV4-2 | CASSPAGGPHEQYF | TGTGCCAGCAGCCCTGCGGGAGGGCCCCACGAGCAGTACTTC
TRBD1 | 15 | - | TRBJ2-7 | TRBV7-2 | CASSLTGTGGYEQYF | TGTGCCAGCAGCCTCACCGGGACAGGGGGATACGAGCAGTACTTC
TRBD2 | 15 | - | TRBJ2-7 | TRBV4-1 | CASSQAPGGAYEQYF | TGCGCCAGCAGCCAAGCCCCCGGGGGGGCCTACGAGCAGTACTTC
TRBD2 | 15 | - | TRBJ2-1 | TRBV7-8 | CASSLRAGGPNEQFF | TGTGCCAGCAGCTTACGTGCGGGGGGGCCGAATGAGCAGTTCTTC